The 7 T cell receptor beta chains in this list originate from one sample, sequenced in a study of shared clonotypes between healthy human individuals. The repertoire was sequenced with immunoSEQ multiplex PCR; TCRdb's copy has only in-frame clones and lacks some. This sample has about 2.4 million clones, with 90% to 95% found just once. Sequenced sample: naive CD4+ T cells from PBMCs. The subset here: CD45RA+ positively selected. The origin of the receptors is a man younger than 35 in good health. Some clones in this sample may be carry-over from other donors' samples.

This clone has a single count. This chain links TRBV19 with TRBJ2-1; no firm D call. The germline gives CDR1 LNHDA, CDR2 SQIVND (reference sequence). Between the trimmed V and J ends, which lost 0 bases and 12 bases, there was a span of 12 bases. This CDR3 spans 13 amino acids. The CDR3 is CASSIDRSVGQFF. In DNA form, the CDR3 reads TGTGCCAGTAGTATAGATAGATCCGTAGGGCAGTTCTTC.

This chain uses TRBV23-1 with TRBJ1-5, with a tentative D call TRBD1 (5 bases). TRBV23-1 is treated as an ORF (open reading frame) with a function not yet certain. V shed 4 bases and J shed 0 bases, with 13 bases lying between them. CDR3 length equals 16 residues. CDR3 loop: CASSRLETASNQPQHF. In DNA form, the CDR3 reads TGCGCCAGCAGTCGACTGGAGACAGCTAGCAATCAGCCCCAGCATTTT.

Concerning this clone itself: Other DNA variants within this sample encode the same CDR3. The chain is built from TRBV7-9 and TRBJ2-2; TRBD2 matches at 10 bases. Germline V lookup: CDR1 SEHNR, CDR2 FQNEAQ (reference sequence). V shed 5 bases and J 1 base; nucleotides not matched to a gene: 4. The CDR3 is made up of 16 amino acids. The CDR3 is CASSPGLAVNTGELFF. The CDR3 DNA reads TGTGCCAGCAGCCCCGGACTAGCGGTGAACACCGGGGAGCTGTTTTTT.

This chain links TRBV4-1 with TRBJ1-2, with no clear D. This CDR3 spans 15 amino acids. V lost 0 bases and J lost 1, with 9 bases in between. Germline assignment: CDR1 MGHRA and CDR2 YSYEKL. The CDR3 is CASSQEATVNYGYTF. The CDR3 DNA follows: TGCGCCAGCAGCCAAGAGGCCACAGTTAACTATGGCTACACCTTC.

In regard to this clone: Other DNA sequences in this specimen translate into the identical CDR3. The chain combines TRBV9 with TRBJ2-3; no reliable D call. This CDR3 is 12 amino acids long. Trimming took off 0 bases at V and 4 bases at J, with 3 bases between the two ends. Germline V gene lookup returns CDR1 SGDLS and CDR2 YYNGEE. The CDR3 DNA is TGTGCCAGCAGCGTAGTACCAGATACGCAGTATTTT. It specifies CASSVVPDTQYF. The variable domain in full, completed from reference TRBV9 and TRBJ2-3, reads DSGVTQTPKHLITATGQRVTLRCSPRSGDLSVYWYQQSLDQGLQFLIQYYNGEERAKGNILERFSAQQFPDLHSELNLSSLELGDSALYFCASSVVPDTQYFGPGTRLTVL.

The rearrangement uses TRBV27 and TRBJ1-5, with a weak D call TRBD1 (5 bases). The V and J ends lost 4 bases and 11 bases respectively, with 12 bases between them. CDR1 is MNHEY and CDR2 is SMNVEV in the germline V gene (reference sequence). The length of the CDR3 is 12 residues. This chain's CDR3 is CASSSRGGAQHF. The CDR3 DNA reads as TGTGCCAGCAGTTCCCGGGGCGGAGCCCAGCATTTT.

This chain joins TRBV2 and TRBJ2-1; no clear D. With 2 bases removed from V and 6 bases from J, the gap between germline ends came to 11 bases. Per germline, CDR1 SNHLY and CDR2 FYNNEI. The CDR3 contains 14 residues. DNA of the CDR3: TGTGCCAGCAGTGAACGGCGGCTTCTCAATGAGCAGTTCTTC. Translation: CASSERRLLNEQFF.